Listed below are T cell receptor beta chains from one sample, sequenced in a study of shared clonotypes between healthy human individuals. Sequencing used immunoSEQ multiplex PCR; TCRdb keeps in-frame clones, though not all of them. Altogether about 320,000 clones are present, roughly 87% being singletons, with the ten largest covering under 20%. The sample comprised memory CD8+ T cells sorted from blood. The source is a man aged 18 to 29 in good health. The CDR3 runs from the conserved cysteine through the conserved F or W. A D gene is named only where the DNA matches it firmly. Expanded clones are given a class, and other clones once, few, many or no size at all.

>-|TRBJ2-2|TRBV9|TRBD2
TGTGCCAGCAGCGTAGTGCGGACTAGCGGGAGAGCCGGGGAGCTGTTTTTT
CASSVVRTSGRAGELFF
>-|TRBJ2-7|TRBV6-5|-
TGTGCCAGCAGTCTAACGGCAGGGGGGTCCTACGAGCAGTACTTC
CASSLTAGGSYEQYF
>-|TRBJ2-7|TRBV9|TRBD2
TGTGCCAGCAGCGCTTACGCAGCGGGAGCTAGCCACGAGCAGTACTTC
CASSAYAAGASHEQYF
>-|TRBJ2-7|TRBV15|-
TGTGCCACCAGCAGGTGGGGTTACGAGCAGTACTTC
CATSRWGYEQYF
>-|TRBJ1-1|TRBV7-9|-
TGTGCCAGCAGCTTAGATGAGACAGCCATGAACACTGAAGCTTTCTTT
CASSLDETAMNTEAFF
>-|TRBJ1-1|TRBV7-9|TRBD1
TGTGCCAGCAGCCAGGGCCGGGACAGCAAGAACACTGAAGCTTTCTTT
CASSQGRDSKNTEAFF
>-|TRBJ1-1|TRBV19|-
TGTGCCAGTAGTATCGGCGGCGGGCTGAGCGAAGCTTTCTTT
CASSIGGGLSEAFF
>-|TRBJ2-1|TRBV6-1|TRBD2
TGTGCCAGCAGTGAAGGACTAGCGGGAGGGGGCTCCTACAATGAGCAGTTCTTC
CASSEGLAGGGSYNEQFF
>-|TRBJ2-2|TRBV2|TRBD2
TGTGCCAGCAGTGTCCTAGCGGGGCTCGGGGAGCTGTTTTTT
CASSVLAGLGELFF
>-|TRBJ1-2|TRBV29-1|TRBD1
TGCAGCGTGGAGCGACAGGGGGAGGACTATGGCTACACCTTC
CSVERQGEDYGYTF
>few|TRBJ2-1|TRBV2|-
TGTGCCAGGCAGAGAAATGAGCAGTTCTTC
CARQRNEQFF
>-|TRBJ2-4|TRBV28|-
TGTGCCAGCAGTCTTAGGTCAGACATTCAGTACTTC
CASSLRSDIQYF
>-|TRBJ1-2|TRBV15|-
TGTGCCACCAGCAGAGGCTATGGATGGCATGGCTACACCTTC
CATSRGYGWHGYTF
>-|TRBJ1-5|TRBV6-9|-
TGTGCCAGCATTGATCAGCCCCAGCATTTT
CASIDQPQHF
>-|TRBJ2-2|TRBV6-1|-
TGTGCCAGCAGTGAAGCGGGGTTTCGGCTGAGCACCGGGGAGCTGTTTTTT
CASSEAGFRLSTGELFF
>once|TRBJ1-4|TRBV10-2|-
TGCGCCAGCAGACGGTTCTTTAATGAAAAACTGTTTTTT
CASRRFFNEKLFF
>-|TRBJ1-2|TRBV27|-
TGTGCCAGCAGTTCTGCGCAGTCAACCGTGCAGGGAGGTGGCTACACCTTC
CASSSAQSTVQGGGYTF
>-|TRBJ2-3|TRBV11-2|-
TGTGCCAGCAGCTTTGGATCAGATACGCAGTATTTT
CASSFGSDTQYF
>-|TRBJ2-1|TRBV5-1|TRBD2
TGCGCCAGCAGCTTGGGCGGGGGCTCCTACAATGAGCAGTTCTTC
CASSLGGGSYNEQFF
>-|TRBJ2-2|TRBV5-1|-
TGCGCCAGCAGCCTTCACGGACGGACGTCTCCACTAATCACCGGGGAGCTGTTTTTT
CASSLHGRTSPLITGELFF
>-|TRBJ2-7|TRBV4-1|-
TGCGCCAGCAGCCAAAACGACAGGCCGTACGAGCAGTACTTC
CASSQNDRPYEQYF
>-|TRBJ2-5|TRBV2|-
TGTGCCAGCAGTACTACTGGGGGTGACCCACGGACCCAGTACTTC
CASSTTGGDPRTQYF
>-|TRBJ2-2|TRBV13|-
TGTGCCAGCAGTGGGGGTAGGGCCACCGGGGAGCTGTTTTTT
CASSGGRATGELFF
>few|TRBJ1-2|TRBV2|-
TGTGCCAGCAGCTCACCCCTAGAACTTACAGACCTGACAATTTTTAACTATGGCTACACCTTC
CASSSPLELTDLTIFNYGYTF
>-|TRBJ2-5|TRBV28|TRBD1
TGTGCCAGCAGCCCAACCGACAGGGGGCAAGAGACCCAGTACTTC
CASSPTDRGQETQYF
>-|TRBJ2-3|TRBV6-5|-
TGTGCCAGCAGTTACGAAGGAGGCACAGATACGCAGTATTTT
CASSYEGGTDTQYF